One sample yielded the 23 T cell receptor beta chains listed below, sequenced in a study of CD8 T cells in ankylosing spondylitis. TCRdb reanalysed the 5' RACE reads using MiXCR and keeps one entry per CDR3 protein. The table shows 250,000 to 300,000 distinct CDR3 sequences, with around 19% occurring only once. Sequencing was done on a sample of blood, either unsorted or a sorted T cell fraction (not recorded which). These receptors all stem from a male donor with ankylosing spondylitis or in good health (not recorded which).

The chain couples TRBV5-1 to TRBJ2-1; 8 bases match TRBD2. This CDR3 has 15 residues. The ends lost 3 bases at V and 6 bases at J; junction bases unmatched: 8. Germline CDR1 and CDR2: SGHRS and YFSETQ. CDR3 loop: CASSSGTGGSNEQFF. CDR3 nucleotides: TGCGCCAGCAGCTCCGGGACGGGAGGGAGCAATGAGCAGTTCTTC.

Ten or more counts support this clonotype. The chain recombines TRBV29-1 with TRBJ1-1; no reliable D call. The CDR3 runs 11 residues. V was cut by 4 bases and J by 0 bases, with 3 bases left in between. CDR1 is SQVTM, CDR2 ANQGSEA, per germline. The CDR3 sequence: CSVGMNTEAFF. Written as DNA, the CDR3 is TGCAGCGTTGGGATGAACACTGAAGCTTTCTTT.

The V and J genes are TRBV5-1 and TRBJ2-5; D remains ambiguous. V gave up 4 bases and J gave up 5 bases, with 18 bases separating them. The CDR3 is 15 residues long. The germline CDR1 and CDR2 sequences are SGHRS and YFSETQ. Here the CDR3 DNA reads TGCGCCAGCAGCCCCACTCGTGGCGGAAGGGAGACCCAGTACTTC. This encodes CASSPTRGGRETQYF.

This clonotype was counted ten times or more. The CDR3 DNA follows: TGTGCCAGCGAGGGGACTAGCGGGATGGATGAGCAGTTCTTC. Translated: CASEGTSGMDEQFF. The chain carries TRBV2 and TRBJ2-1; 13 bases match TRBD2. V lost 8 bases and J lost 8; bases outside the gene matches: 6. This CDR3 contains 14 residues. Germline CDR1 is SNHLY and CDR2 is FYNNEI.

Only a few counts were recorded for this clonotype. V usage is TRBV5-6 and J usage is TRBJ2-2; D gene ambiguous. The CDR3 totals 14 residues. Trimming removed 5 bases from V and 3 bases from J, with 11 bases in between. Germline CDR1 SGHDT, CDR2 YYEEEE. The CDR3 DNA reads TGTGCCAGCAGACTTGGTTTAGACACCGGGGAGCTGTTTTTT. This encodes CASRLGLDTGELFF.

The chain is built from TRBV6-1 and TRBJ1-6; 10 nucleotides line up with TRBD1. The CDR3 is 17 amino acids. CDR1 is MNHNS and CDR2 is SASEGT in the germline V gene. V dropped 6 bases and J dropped 4; count of bases not matched to a gene: 9. In DNA form, the CDR3 reads TGTGCCAGCAGAGGCGGACAGGGGGAGATGTATAATTCACCCCTCCACTTT. It encodes CASRGGQGEMYNSPLHF.

This clonotype occurred many times. The J gene is TRBJ1-1, the V gene TRBV20-1, with a possible D match to TRBD1 (5 bases). CDR3 length equals 14 residues. V lost 2 bases, J lost 4 bases, and 14 bases lay in between. Looked up from germline, CDR1 is DFQATT and CDR2 is SNEGSKA (reference sequence). DNA for the CDR3: TGCAGTGCTAGACCCTCGGGGGGGAGCACTGAAGCTTTCTTT. It is translated as CSARPSGGSTEAFF.

In this sample, this clonotype turned up a few times. J is TRBJ2-1 and V is TRBV11-2; 14 bases line up with TRBD2. Trimming at V came to 5 bases and at J to 0 bases, leaving 12 bases not matched to a gene. The CDR3 runs 20 residues. In germline, CDR1 is SGHAT, CDR2 FQNNGV. The CDR3 is CASSPGGLAGVGSSYNEQFF. Here the CDR3 DNA reads TGTGCCAGCAGCCCAGGGGGACTAGCGGGAGTGGGGAGCTCCTACAATGAGCAGTTCTTC.

The chain links TRBV28 to TRBJ2-2; D is perhaps TRBD1 or TRBD2 (5 bases each). V was pared by 6 bases and J by 5 bases, with 13 bases between. The CDR3 totals 14 residues. Looked up from germline, CDR1 is MDHEN and CDR2 is SYDVKM. The CDR3 DNA sequence: TGTGCCAGCAGCCGCGGATGGGGGACCGGGGAGCTGTTTTTT. Translation: CASSRGWGTGELFF. The full variable domain, completed using reference TRBV28 and TRBJ2-2, is DVKVTQSSRYLVKRTGEKVFLECVQDMDHENMFWYRQDPGLGLRLIYFSYDVKMKEKGDIPEGYSVSREKKERFSLILESASTNQTSMYLCASSRGWGTGELFFGEGSRLTVL.

J is TRBJ2-1 and V is TRBV2; maybe TRBD2 (5 bases). Germline V lookup: CDR1 SNHLY, CDR2 FYNNEI. The CDR3 has 13 amino acids. V was clipped by 3 bases and J by 4 bases, with 7 bases between them. As DNA, the CDR3 is TGTGCCAGCAGTGAGGACTTATACAATGAGCAGTTCTTC. This translates into CASSEDLYNEQFF.

This clonotype was seen only a few times. The gene calls are TRBV20-1 and TRBJ1-4; TRBD1 is a possible D gene (5 bases). The CDR3 contains 17 residues. CDR1 is DFQATT and CDR2 is SNEGSKA in the germline V gene (reference sequence). The germline V and J ends were trimmed by 0 bases and 0 bases, with 14 bases remaining between them. The DNA of the CDR3 is TGCAGTGCTAGAGATCCGACAGCAAGACCAACTAATGAAAAACTGTTTTTT. Encoded protein: CSARDPTARPTNEKLFF.

Many counts were recorded for this clonotype. The CDR3 nucleotides read TGTGCCAGCAGCGTACGGGACAGCGGGGAGCTGTTTTTT. Its translation is CASSVRDSGELFF. The chain combines TRBV9 with TRBJ2-2, with 7 bases that match TRBD1. V gave up 1 base and J gave up 7 bases; unmatched junction bases: 1. CDR1 is SGDLS, CDR2 YYNGEE, per germline. This CDR3 is 13 amino acids long.

There are a few counts of this clonotype. The chain has TRBV7-9 and TRBJ2-7; TRBD1 is a possible D gene (6 bases). The length of the CDR3 is 12 residues. V gave up 1 base and J gave up 12 bases, with 13 bases separating them. From germline, CDR1 is SEHNR and CDR2 FQNEAQ (reference sequence). The DNA of the CDR3 is TGTGCCAGCAGCTTAGACAGGGCCCCATGGTACGTC. The encoded protein is CASSLDRAPWYV.

This clonotype was seen a handful of times. The rearrangement links TRBV9 to TRBJ1-1; D might be TRBD1 (5 bases). The CDR3 has 15 residues. Germline V lookup: CDR1 SGDLS, CDR2 YYNGEE. With 0 bases removed from V and 0 bases from J, the gap between germline ends came to 9 bases. DNA of the CDR3: TGTGCCAGCAGCGTAGGCCGACAGATGAACACTGAAGCTTTCTTT. Translating it yields CASSVGRQMNTEAFF.

This clonotype was seen only a few times. The rearrangement joins TRBV5-6 to TRBJ1-1; D not resolved. The CDR3 contains 14 residues. CDR1 and CDR2 (germline): SGHDT, YYEEEE. Trimming shortened V by 0 bases and J by 1 base, and 7 bases separated the two germline ends. CDR3 nucleotide sequence: TGTGCCAGCAGCTTGGGGCGGTCGAACACTGAAGCTTTCTTT. It translates to CASSLGRSNTEAFF.

This clonotype appeared a few times. The J gene is TRBJ2-3, the V gene TRBV29-1; D unclear. Trimming took off 7 bases at V and 5 bases at J, with 16 bases between the two ends. Germline V gene lookup returns CDR1 SQVTM and CDR2 ANQGSEA. The CDR3 spans 13 residues. The CDR3 nucleotides read TGCAGCGCGGCCTCGCCGCGTGGAGATACGCAGTATTTT. Residues: CSAASPRGDTQYF.

The chain uses TRBV5-1 and TRBJ1-2; TRBD1 might be the D (5 bases). This CDR3 contains 15 residues. V was trimmed by 0 bases and J by 4 bases, leaving 13 bases between them. Germline V lookup: CDR1 SGHRS, CDR2 YFSETQ. The CDR3 sequence: CASSLAGEGSYGYTF. The CDR3 nucleotides are TGCGCCAGCAGCTTGGCTGGGGAGGGGAGCTATGGCTACACCTTC.

This clonotype was seen more than once but under ten times. The rearrangement joins TRBV6-1 to TRBJ2-1, with a possible D match to TRBD2 (5 bases). Germline V gene lookup returns CDR1 MNHNS and CDR2 SASEGT. The CDR3 length is 14 residues. V was clipped by 6 bases and J by 4 bases, with 13 bases between them. In nucleotides, the CDR3 is TGTGCCAGCAGGAGCGGCGGTCGGTACAATGAGCAGTTCTTC. Amino acids: CASRSGGRYNEQFF.

The gene calls are TRBV27 and TRBJ2-7; TRBD2 aligns across 10 bases. CDR1 MNHEY and CDR2 SMNVEV come from the germline V gene (reference sequence). V lost 4 bases to trimming and J lost 4 bases; unmatched junction nucleotides: 13. This CDR3 region has 17 residues. The CDR3 DNA is TGTGCCAGCAGTTCCTCTTTTGTCACTAGCGGGAAGTACGAGCAGTACGTC. Translation gives CASSSSFVTSGKYEQYV.

The chain recombines TRBV20-1 with TRBJ1-1; D remains ambiguous. Germline loops: CDR1 DFQATT, CDR2 SNEGSKA (reference sequence). The CDR3 runs to 14 residues. Deletions cut 1 base from V and 2 bases from J, with 11 bases between. The CDR3 loop is CSARGGGPNTEAFF. CDR3 DNA sequence: TGCAGTGCTAGAGGCGGAGGGCCCAACACTGAAGCTTTCTTT.

The rearrangement uses TRBV18 and TRBJ2-1; TRBD2 aligns across 13 bases. Germline values: CDR1 KGHSH, CDR2 LQKENI. Trimming at V came to 6 bases and at J to 3 bases, leaving 8 bases not matched to a gene. The CDR3 is 17 amino acids. The chain's CDR3 is CASSRTSGGSNYNEQFF. The DNA for the CDR3 is TGTGCCAGCTCTAGGACTAGCGGGGGTTCCAACTACAATGAGCAGTTCTTC.

The chain employs TRBV5-1 and TRBJ1-1; 7 nucleotides align to TRBD1. This CDR3 is built from 17 residues. The germline CDR1 and CDR2 sequences are SGHRS and YFSETQ. The V gene end was trimmed by 4 bases and the J gene end by 0 bases; junction bases not matched to a gene: 12. The CDR3 sequence is CASSPLGRTGLNTEAFF. The DNA of the CDR3 is TGCGCCAGCAGCCCCCTCGGGAGGACAGGCCTGAACACTGAAGCTTTCTTT.

This clonotype was counted many times. V gene TRBV18 combines with J gene TRBJ2-1, with a possible D match to TRBD2 (6 bases). CDR1 is KGHSH and CDR2 is LQKENI in the germline V gene. The V end lost 0 bases, the J end lost 7 bases, and 19 bases lay between the germline ends. This CDR3 has 17 residues. CDR3 protein: CASSPPRLGSGGNEQFF. CDR3 coding DNA: TGTGCCAGCTCACCACCTCGCCTAGGGTCTGGGGGGAATGAGCAGTTCTTC.